This TCR beta chain emerged from a study of blood T cell repertoires in COVID-19. Whole-study context: Spain, Italy and the United States supplied samples that represented acute and convalescent COVID-19. Sources were T cells, B-cell-depleted T cells, or PBMCs; the material itself was cDNA or gDNA.

In the source study's methods: Reference gene primer amplification in the assay estimated nucleated cell counts. Repertoires were generated with immunoSEQ multiplex PCR, while TCRdb's copy carries only in-frame clones and drops some. The DNA was the basis for D and trimming; V, J and clone size are from that table. The data hold roughly 100,000 clones, with 86% observed a single time. Germline V lookup: CDR1 SGHVS, CDR2 FQNEAQ. V lost 2 bases and J 7 bases, leaving 14 bases between the germline ends. CDR3 length: 14 amino acids. Input material: peripheral blood. The sequence was collected from a man older than 75 with acute or convalescent COVID-19. V is TRBV7-8 and J is TRBJ1-1; no definite D call. Here the CDR3 DNA reads TGTGCCAGCAGCTTATCCTCTAAGCACTTTGAAGCTTTCTTT. This encodes CASSLSSKHFEAFF.